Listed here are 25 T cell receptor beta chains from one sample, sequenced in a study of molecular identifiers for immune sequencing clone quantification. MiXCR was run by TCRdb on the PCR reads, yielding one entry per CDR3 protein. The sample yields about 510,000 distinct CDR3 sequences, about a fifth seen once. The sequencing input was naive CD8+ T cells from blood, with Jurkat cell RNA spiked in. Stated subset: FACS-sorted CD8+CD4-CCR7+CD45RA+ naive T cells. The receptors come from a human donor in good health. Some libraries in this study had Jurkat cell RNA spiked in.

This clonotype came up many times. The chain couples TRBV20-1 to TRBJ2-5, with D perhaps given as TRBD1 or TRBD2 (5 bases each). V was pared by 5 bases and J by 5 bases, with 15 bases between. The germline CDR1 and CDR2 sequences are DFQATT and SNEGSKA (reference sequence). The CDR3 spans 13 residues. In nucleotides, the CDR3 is TGCAGTGCTGATGCGTGGGGGACGGAGACCCAGTACTTC. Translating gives CSADAWGTETQYF.

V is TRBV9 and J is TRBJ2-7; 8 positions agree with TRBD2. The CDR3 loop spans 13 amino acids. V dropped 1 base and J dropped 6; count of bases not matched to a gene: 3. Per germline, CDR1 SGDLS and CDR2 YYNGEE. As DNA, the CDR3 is TGTGCCAGCAGCGTACGGGGGGGCGCCGAGCAGTACTTC. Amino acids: CASSVRGGAEQYF.

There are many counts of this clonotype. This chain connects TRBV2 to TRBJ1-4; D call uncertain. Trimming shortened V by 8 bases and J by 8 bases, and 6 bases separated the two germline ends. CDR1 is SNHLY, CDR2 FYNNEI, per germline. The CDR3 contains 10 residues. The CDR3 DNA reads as TGTGCCAGCGGGCCCGAAAAACTGTTTTTT. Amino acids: CASGPEKLFF.

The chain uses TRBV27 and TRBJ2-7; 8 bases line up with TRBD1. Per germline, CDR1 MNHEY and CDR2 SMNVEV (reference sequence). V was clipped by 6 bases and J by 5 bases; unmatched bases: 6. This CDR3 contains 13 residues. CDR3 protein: CASRMTGVHEQYF. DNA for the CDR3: TGTGCCAGCAGAATGACAGGGGTCCACGAGCAGTACTTC.

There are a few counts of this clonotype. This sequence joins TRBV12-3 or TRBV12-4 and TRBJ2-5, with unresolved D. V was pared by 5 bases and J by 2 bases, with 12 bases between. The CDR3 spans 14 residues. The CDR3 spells CASSKPGSQETQYF. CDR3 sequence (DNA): TGTGCCAGCAGTAAGCCGGGCTCACAAGAGACCCAGTACTTC.

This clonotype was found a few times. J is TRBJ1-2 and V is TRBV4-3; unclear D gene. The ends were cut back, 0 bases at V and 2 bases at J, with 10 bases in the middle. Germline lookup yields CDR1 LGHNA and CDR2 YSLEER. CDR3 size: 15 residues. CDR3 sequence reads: CASSQDVTPNYGYTF. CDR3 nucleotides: TGCGCCAGCAGCCAAGATGTGACACCGAACTATGGCTACACCTTC.

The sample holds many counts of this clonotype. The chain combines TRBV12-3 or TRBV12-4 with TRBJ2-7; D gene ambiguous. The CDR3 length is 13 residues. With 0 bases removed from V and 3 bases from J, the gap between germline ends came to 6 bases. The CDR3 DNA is TGTGCCAGCAGTTTAGCGCAAGTCTACGAGCAGTACTTC. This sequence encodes CASSLAQVYEQYF.

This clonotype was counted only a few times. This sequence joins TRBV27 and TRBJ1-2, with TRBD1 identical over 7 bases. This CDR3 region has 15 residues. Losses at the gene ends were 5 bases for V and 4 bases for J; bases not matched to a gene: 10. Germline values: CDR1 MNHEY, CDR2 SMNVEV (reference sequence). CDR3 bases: TGTGCCAGCAGTCTGAGGGGAGGGGGCTTCTATGGCTACACCTTC. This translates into CASSLRGGGFYGYTF.

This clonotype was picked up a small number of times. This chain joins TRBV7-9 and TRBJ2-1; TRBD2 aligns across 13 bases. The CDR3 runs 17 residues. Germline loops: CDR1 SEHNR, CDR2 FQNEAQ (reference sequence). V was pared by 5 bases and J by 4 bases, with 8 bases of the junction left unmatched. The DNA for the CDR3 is TGTGCCAGCAGCGATAGACTAGCGGGAGGCCTATACAATGAGCAGTTCTTC. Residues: CASSDRLAGGLYNEQFF.

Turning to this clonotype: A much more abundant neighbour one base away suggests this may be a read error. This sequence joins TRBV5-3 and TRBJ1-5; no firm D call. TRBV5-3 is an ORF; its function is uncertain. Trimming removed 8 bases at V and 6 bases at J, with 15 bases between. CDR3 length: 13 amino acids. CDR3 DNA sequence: TGTGCCAGCGGCGTTTGGCTGGGTCAGCCCCAGCATTTT. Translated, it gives CASGVWLGQPQHF.

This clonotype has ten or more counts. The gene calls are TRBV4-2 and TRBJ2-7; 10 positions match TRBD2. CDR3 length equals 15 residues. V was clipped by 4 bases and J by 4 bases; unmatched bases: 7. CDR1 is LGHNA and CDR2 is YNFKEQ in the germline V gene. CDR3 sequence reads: CASSPSAGGYYEQYF. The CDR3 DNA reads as TGTGCCAGCAGCCCCTCAGCGGGAGGGTATTACGAGCAGTACTTC.

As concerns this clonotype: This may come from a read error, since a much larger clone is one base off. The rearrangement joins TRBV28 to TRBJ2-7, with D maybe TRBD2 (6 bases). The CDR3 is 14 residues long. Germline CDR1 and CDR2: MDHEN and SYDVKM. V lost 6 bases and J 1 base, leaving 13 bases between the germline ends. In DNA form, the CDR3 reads TGTGCCAGCAGCTTCCGGGACTGGTCCTACGAGCAGTACTTC. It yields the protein CASSFRDWSYEQYF.

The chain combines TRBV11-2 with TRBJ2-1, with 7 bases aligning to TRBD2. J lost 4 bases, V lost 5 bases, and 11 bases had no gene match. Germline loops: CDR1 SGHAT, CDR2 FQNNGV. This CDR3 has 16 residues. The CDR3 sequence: CASSLNSGPLYNEQFF. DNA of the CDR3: TGTGCCAGCAGCCTGAATAGCGGGCCCCTTTACAATGAGCAGTTCTTC.

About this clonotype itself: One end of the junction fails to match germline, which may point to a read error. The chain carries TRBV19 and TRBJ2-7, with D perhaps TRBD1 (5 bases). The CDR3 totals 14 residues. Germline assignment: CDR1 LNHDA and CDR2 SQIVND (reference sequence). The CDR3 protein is CASSIIFRDREQHF. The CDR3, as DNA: TGTGCCAGTAGTATAATCTTCAGGGATCGCGAGCAGCACTTC. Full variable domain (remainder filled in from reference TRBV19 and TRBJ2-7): DGGITQSPKYLFRKEGQNVTLSCEQNLNHDAMYWYRQDPGQGLRLIYYSQIVNDFQKGDIAEGYSVSREKKESFPLTVTSAQKNPTAFYLCASSIIFRDREQHFGPGTRLTVT.

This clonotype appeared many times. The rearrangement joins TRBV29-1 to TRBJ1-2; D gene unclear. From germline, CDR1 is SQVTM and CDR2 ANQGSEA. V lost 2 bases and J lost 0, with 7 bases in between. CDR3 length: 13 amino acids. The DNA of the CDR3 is TGCAGCGTTGAACAGGAATCTAACTATGGCTACACCTTC. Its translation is CSVEQESNYGYTF.

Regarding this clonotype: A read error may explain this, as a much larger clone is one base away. This CDR3 reads CASSLWDRANTEALF. In DNA, the CDR3 is TGTGCCAGCAGTTTATGGGACAGGGCGAACACTGAAGCTCTCTTT. The J gene is TRBJ1-1, the V gene TRBV28; 8 bases map to TRBD1. The CDR3 is 15 residues long. The germline gives CDR1 MDHEN, CDR2 SYDVKM. The full variable domain, its missing parts supplied by reference TRBV28 and TRBJ1-1, is DVKVTQSSRYLVKRTGEKVFLECVQDMDHENMFWYRQDPGLGLRLIYFSYDVKMKEKGDIPEGYSVSREKKERFSLILESASTNQTSMYLCASSLWDRANTEALFGQGTRLTVV.

CDR3: CSARDFLGAGGNEQYF. The CDR3 DNA reads as TGCAGTGCTAGAGACTTCTTGGGAGCGGGAGGAAACGAGCAGTACTTC. This chain uses TRBV20-1 with TRBJ2-7, with 9 bases lining up with TRBD2. Trimming at V came to 0 bases and at J to 5 bases, leaving 11 bases not matched to a gene. This CDR3 is built from 16 residues. Germline values: CDR1 DFQATT, CDR2 SNEGSKA (reference sequence).

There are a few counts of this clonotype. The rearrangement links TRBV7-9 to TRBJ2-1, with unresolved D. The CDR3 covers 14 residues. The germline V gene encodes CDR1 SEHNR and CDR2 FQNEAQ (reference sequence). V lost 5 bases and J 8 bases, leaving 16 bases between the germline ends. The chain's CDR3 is CASSPALSLDEQFF. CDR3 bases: TGTGCCAGCAGCCCGGCCCTCAGCTTGGATGAGCAGTTCTTC.

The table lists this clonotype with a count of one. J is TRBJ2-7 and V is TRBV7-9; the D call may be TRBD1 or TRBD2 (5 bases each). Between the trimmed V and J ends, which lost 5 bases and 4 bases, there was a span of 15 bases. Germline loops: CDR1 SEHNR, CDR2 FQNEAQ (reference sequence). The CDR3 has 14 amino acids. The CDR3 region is CASSIGAAQYEQYF. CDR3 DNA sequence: TGTGCCAGCAGCATCGGGGCAGCCCAATACGAGCAGTACTTC.

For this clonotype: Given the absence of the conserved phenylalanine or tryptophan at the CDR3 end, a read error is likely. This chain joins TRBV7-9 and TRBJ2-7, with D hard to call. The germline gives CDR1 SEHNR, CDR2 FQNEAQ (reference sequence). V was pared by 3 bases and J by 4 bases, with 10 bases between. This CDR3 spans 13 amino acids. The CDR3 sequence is CASSFRPEYEQYL. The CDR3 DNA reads TGTGCCAGCAGCTTTAGGCCAGAATACGAGCAGTACCTC.

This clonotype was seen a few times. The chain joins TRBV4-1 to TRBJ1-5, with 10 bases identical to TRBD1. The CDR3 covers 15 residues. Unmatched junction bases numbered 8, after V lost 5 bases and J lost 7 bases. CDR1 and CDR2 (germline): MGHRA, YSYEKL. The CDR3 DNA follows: TGCGCCAGCAGCAAGGCCGGGACAGGGGACCAGCCCCAGCATTTT. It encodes CASSKAGTGDQPQHF.

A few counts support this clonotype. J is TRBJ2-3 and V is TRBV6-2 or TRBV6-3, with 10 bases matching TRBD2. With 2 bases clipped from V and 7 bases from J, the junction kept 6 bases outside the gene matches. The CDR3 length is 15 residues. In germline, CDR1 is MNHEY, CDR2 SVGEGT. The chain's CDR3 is CASSYERGGRYTQYF. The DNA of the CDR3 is TGTGCCAGCAGTTACGAGCGGGGGGGCCGGTATACGCAGTATTTT.

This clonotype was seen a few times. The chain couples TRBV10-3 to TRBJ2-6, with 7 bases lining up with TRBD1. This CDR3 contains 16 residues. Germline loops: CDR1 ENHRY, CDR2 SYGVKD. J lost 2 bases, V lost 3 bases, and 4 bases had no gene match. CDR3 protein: CAISDQDRAGANVLTF. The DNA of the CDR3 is TGTGCCATCAGTGATCAAGACAGGGCTGGGGCCAACGTCCTGACTTTC.

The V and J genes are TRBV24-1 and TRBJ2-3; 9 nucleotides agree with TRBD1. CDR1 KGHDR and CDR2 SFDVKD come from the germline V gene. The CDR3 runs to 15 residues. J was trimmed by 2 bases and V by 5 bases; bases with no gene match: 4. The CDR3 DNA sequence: TGTGCCACCAGTGGGACAGGGGACAACACAGATACGCAGTATTTT. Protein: CATSGTGDNTDTQYF.

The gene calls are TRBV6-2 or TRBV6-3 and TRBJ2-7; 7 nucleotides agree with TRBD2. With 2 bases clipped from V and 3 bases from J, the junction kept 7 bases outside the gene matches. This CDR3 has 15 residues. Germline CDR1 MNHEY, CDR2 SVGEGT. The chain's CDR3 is CASSYTSSGIYEQYF. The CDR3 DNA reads TGTGCCAGCAGTTACACCTCTAGCGGAATCTACGAGCAGTACTTC.